The 32 T cell receptor beta chains listed next were all sequenced from one sample in a study of glioma-infiltrating T cells after dendritic cell vaccination. Generated by immunoSEQ multiplex PCR, the TCRdb table keeps only in-frame clones and is missing some. This table has around 100,000 clones, roughly 79% appearing once. Specimen: blood, collected before dendritic cell vaccination. The receptors derive from a human donor with glioblastoma.

This clone appeared a few times. The CDR3 DNA is TGCAGCGTTTCTCCGGGACAGAGCTCCTACAATGAGCAGTTCTTC. Amino acids: CSVSPGQSSYNEQFF. The chain is built from TRBV29-1 and TRBJ2-1, with 7 nucleotides matching TRBD1. This CDR3 region has 15 residues. The germline V gene has CDR1 SQVTM and CDR2 ANQGSEA. Losses at the gene ends were 5 bases for V and 0 bases for J; bases not matched to a gene: 7.

Remarks on this clone: The junction differs from germline at one of its ends, possibly a read error. CDR3 in DNA: TGTGCTAGCAGCTTTCCGGGGCTAGCGGGGGCCAACACAGATACGCAGTATTTT. Protein sequence: CASSFPGLAGANTDTQYF. The chain is built from TRBV7-7 and TRBJ2-3, with 10 nucleotides matching TRBD2. The CDR3 has 18 amino acids. The germline CDR1 and CDR2 sequences are SSHAT and FNYEAQ (reference sequence).

The V and J genes are TRBV7-9 and TRBJ2-2; perhaps TRBD2 as D (5 bases). Trimming shortened V by 4 bases and J by 5 bases, and 11 bases separated the two germline ends. There are 14 residues in the CDR3. Germline V gives CDR1 SEHNR, CDR2 FQNEAQ (reference sequence). This CDR3 reads CASSSGGQTGELFF. Written as DNA, the CDR3 is TGTGCCAGCAGCTCTGGCGGGCAAACCGGGGAGCTGTTTTTT.

DNA for the CDR3: TGTGCCAGCACCAGGGTCGGCAGGGGGCCGGGAAACTATGGCTACACCTTC. Translation: CASTRVGRGPGNYGYTF. The rearrangement links TRBV11-2 to TRBJ1-2; 8 bases line up with TRBD1. The V gene end was trimmed by 7 bases and the J gene end by 2 bases; junction bases not matched to a gene: 15. Germline V gene data show CDR1 as SGHAT and CDR2 as FQNNGV. CDR3 length: 17 residues.

J is TRBJ1-3 and V is TRBV5-1, with D unclear. Looked up from germline, CDR1 is SGHRS and CDR2 is YFSETQ. V was pared by 7 bases and J by 0 bases, with 17 bases between. This CDR3 comprises 16 residues. The CDR3 DNA reads as TGCGCCAGCTCGGTCCACCCGGGGATCTCTGGAAACACCATATATTTT. This sequence encodes CASSVHPGISGNTIYF.

The chain combines TRBV4-1 with TRBJ2-3; 8 bases fit TRBD1. The CDR3 length is 16 residues. Per the germline V gene, CDR1 is MGHRA and CDR2 is YSYEKL. Trimming removed 4 bases from V and 4 bases from J; junction bases left unmatched: 10. The CDR3 sequence: CASSRLGYRGADTQYF. The CDR3 nucleotides read TGCGCCAGCAGCCGGTTGGGGTACAGGGGGGCAGATACGCAGTATTTT.

V and J are TRBV7-2 and TRBJ2-7, with a weak D call TRBD2 (6 bases). Germline CDR1 reads SGHTA; CDR2 reads FQGNSA. Trimming stripped 5 bases from V and 0 bases from J, with 20 bases between. This CDR3 has 17 amino acids. The CDR3 coding sequence is TGTGCCAGCAGCCAGCCCCTCACGGGGGTCCTCTCCTACGAGCAGTACTTC. It is translated as CASSQPLTGVLSYEQYF.

The chain joins TRBV15 to TRBJ2-7; 9 nucleotides agree with TRBD2. There are 14 residues in the CDR3. The V gene's germline CDR1 is LNHNV and CDR2 YYDKDF (reference sequence). The V gene end was trimmed by 1 base and the J gene end by 6 bases; junction bases not matched to a gene: 4. In DNA, the CDR3 is TGTGCCACCAGCAGAGGTAGCGGGGGCGGCGAGCAGTACTTC. Its translation: CATSRGSGGGEQYF.

This clone is medium-sized within its sample. The sample contains more than one DNA sequence encoding this CDR3. The chain recombines TRBV6-1 with TRBJ1-5, with D unclear. The length of the CDR3 is 13 residues. CDR1 and CDR2 (germline): MNHNS, SASEGT. Trimming removed 4 bases from V and 5 bases from J, with 9 bases in between. Here the CDR3 DNA reads TGTGCCAGCAGTGGTCAGTTGGATCAGCCCCAGCATTTT. It yields the protein CASSGQLDQPQHF.

The rearrangement uses TRBV10-3 and TRBJ1-1; a weak D match, TRBD1 (6 bases). V dropped 7 bases and J dropped 0 bases, with 9 bases sitting between them. Looked up from germline, CDR1 is ENHRY and CDR2 is SYGVKD. CDR3 size: 13 residues. The CDR3 reads CAIKDSMNTEAFF. Here the CDR3 DNA reads TGTGCCATCAAGGACAGCATGAACACTGAAGCTTTCTTT.

This sequence joins TRBV7-2 and TRBJ2-1; TRBD2 matches 8 bases. Germline CDR1 and CDR2: SGHTA and FQGNSA. V shed 3 bases, J shed 7 bases, and the junction held 8 bases outside the gene matches. The CDR3 is 15 amino acids. The CDR3 protein is CASSFLSGGGNEQFF. The CDR3 bases are TGTGCCAGCAGCTTCTTAAGCGGGGGTGGGAATGAGCAGTTCTTC. Together with reference TRBV7-2 and TRBJ2-1, the CDR3 gives the full variable domain: GAGVSQSPSNKVTEKGKDVELRCDPISGHTALYWYRQSLGQGLEFLIYFQGNSAPDKSGLPSDRFSAERTGGSVSTLTIQRTQQEDSAVYLCASSFLSGGGNEQFFGPGTRLTVL.

The genes are TRBV4-1 and TRBJ2-5; the D is unclear. The CDR3 spans 15 residues. V shed 1 base and J shed 1 base, with 10 bases lying between them. Germline CDR1 and CDR2: MGHRA and YSYEKL. This chain's CDR3 is CASSQGQAPQETQYF. The CDR3 DNA reads as TGCGCCAGCAGCCAAGGTCAGGCCCCCCAAGAGACCCAGTACTTC.

The chain employs TRBV9 and TRBJ2-1, with a weak D call TRBD1 (6 bases). V shed 3 bases and J shed 1 base, with 11 bases lying between them. The CDR3 spans 15 residues. The germline V gene has CDR1 SGDLS and CDR2 YYNGEE. CDR3 in amino acids: CASSEGTYSYNEQFF. CDR3 sequence (DNA): TGTGCCAGCAGCGAAGGGACATATTCCTACAATGAGCAGTTCTTC.

This chain connects TRBV19 to TRBJ1-6; 9 bases agree with TRBD1. Per the germline V gene, CDR1 is LNHDA and CDR2 is SQIVND (reference sequence). The CDR3 is made up of 15 amino acids. Unmatched junction bases numbered 6, after V lost 5 bases and J lost 7 bases. CDR3 nucleotides: TGTGCCAGTAGTCCTCCGGGACAGGGCAATTCACCCCTCCACTTT. It translates to CASSPPGQGNSPLHF.

The chain uses TRBV19 and TRBJ1-2; D is perhaps TRBD1 (5 bases). V lost 5 bases, J lost 2 bases, and 12 bases lay in between. This CDR3 has 14 amino acids. Per germline, CDR1 LNHDA and CDR2 SQIVND (reference sequence). CDR3 protein: CASSGGTVNYGYTF. In DNA, the CDR3 is TGTGCCAGTAGTGGGGGGACGGTCAACTATGGCTACACCTTC.

This rearrangement joins TRBV5-8 to TRBJ1-6, with D possibly matching TRBD1 (5 bases). Per the germline V gene, CDR1 is SGHTS and CDR2 is YDEGEE. The CDR3 totals 16 residues. V lost 6 bases to trimming and J lost 5 bases, with 18 bases between them. The CDR3 coding sequence is TGTGCCAGCAAAGGTCAGGGATTCCGAGATAATTCACCCCTCCACTTT. Amino acids: CASKGQGFRDNSPLHF.

The chain combines TRBV5-1 with TRBJ2-2, with D possibly matching TRBD1 (6 bases). This CDR3 is built from 13 residues. Trimming removed 4 bases from V and 6 bases from J, with 10 bases in between. The germline V gene has CDR1 SGHRS and CDR2 YFSETQ. The CDR3 loop reads CASSPGQSGELFF. The CDR3 DNA follows: TGCGCCAGCAGCCCCGGACAGTCCGGGGAGCTGTTTTTT.

The chain links TRBV7-9 to TRBJ2-7; D gene ambiguous. Trimming removed 5 bases from V and 0 bases from J, with 5 bases in between. Germline assignment: CDR1 SEHNR and CDR2 FQNEAQ (reference sequence). CDR3 length: 12 amino acids. In nucleotides, the CDR3 is TGTGCCAGCAGCCAGGACTCCTACGAGCAGTACTTC. Translated: CASSQDSYEQYF.

V gene TRBV5-1 combines with J gene TRBJ2-5; no firm D call. CDR3 length: 14 amino acids. The V end was cut by 0 bases, the J end by 2 bases, with 8 bases between. From germline, CDR1 is SGHRS and CDR2 YFSETQ. The CDR3: CASSLGSEQETQYF. Here the CDR3 DNA reads TGCGCCAGCAGCTTGGGGTCGGAGCAAGAGACCCAGTACTTC.

A remark on this clone: Compared with germline, one end of the junction differs, possibly owing to a read error. At the DNA level, this CDR3 is encoded by other sequences in the same sample as well. The chain uses TRBV7-9 and TRBJ2-3; maybe TRBD2 (5 bases). Germline V CDR1 and CDR2: SEHNR, FQNEAQ (reference sequence). This CDR3 spans 16 amino acids. DNA of the CDR3: TGCGCCAGCAGCCTGAGGCAAGGAGGTCGCGCAGATACGCAGTATTTT. Amino acids: CASSLRQGGRADTQYF.

CDR3 amino acids: CASSSTVSTDTQYF. DNA for the CDR3: TGTGCCAGTAGTTCGACAGTTAGCACAGATACGCAGTATTTT. This chain joins TRBV19 and TRBJ2-3; a possible D gene is TRBD1 (5 bases). Trimming removed 5 bases at V and 0 bases at J, with 9 bases between. The CDR3 covers 14 residues. CDR1 and CDR2 (germline): LNHDA, SQIVND (reference sequence).

J is TRBJ2-5 and V is TRBV11-3, with D possibly matching TRBD2 (6 bases). The CDR3 is 14 amino acids. Germline values: CDR1 SGHNT, CDR2 YENEEA. With 5 bases removed from V and 4 bases from J, the gap between germline ends came to 14 bases. The CDR3 region is CASSPLAVSETQYF. CDR3 bases: TGTGCCAGCAGCCCTTTAGCGGTCTCAGAGACCCAGTACTTC.

The chain is built from TRBV19 and TRBJ2-7, with 8 bases identical to TRBD1. The germline V gene encodes CDR1 LNHDA and CDR2 SQIVND (reference sequence). This CDR3 is built from 14 residues. V lost 0 bases and J lost 10; bases outside the gene matches: 8. The CDR3 protein is CASSIDLEGTGQYF. CDR3 DNA sequence: TGTGCCAGTAGTATAGATCTTGAAGGGACAGGTCAGTACTTC.

V and J are TRBV10-3 and TRBJ1-1; 7 bases fit TRBD1. The CDR3 runs 14 residues. Germline CDR1 ENHRY, CDR2 SYGVKD. Losses at the gene ends were 7 bases for V and 1 base for J; bases not matched to a gene: 6. CDR3: CAITRDRANTEAFF. CDR3 sequence (DNA): TGTGCCATCACCCGTGACAGGGCGAACACTGAAGCTTTCTTT.

J is TRBJ2-7 and V is TRBV5-1, with a possible D match to TRBD2 (5 bases). Trimming removed 0 bases from V and 3 bases from J, with 13 bases in between. Germline V gene sequence: CDR1 SGHRS, CDR2 YFSETQ. The CDR3 length is 15 residues. The CDR3 loop reads CASSLVSGVYYEQYF. The CDR3 DNA is TGCGCCAGCAGCTTGGTTTCCGGGGTCTACTACGAGCAGTACTTC.

The gene calls are TRBV7-8 and TRBJ1-2; possible D gene TRBD1, 6 bases. This CDR3 comprises 16 residues. Germline V lookup: CDR1 SGHVS, CDR2 FQNEAQ. Trimming removed 3 bases from V and 1 base from J, with 15 bases in between. CDR3 loop: CASSLRRTDLNYGYTF. CDR3 in DNA: TGTGCCAGCAGCTTGAGACGGACAGACCTTAACTATGGCTACACCTTC.

This sequence joins TRBV2 and TRBJ2-1; TRBD1 matches at 9 bases. The CDR3 extends over 17 amino acids. The ends lost 5 bases at V and 9 bases at J; junction bases unmatched: 17. Looked up from germline, CDR1 is SNHLY and CDR2 is FYNNEI. The CDR3 DNA is TGTGCCAGCAGTAGTGATGGACCGGGACAGGGCACCGGTGAGCAGTTCTTC. Translated, it gives CASSSDGPGQGTGEQFF.

The chain employs TRBV6-5 and TRBJ1-1; D may be TRBD1 (6 bases). Germline CDR1 is MNHEY and CDR2 is SVGAGI. The CDR3 consists of 14 residues. Trimming stripped 2 bases from V and 3 bases from J, with 10 bases between. In DNA form, the CDR3 reads TGTGCCAGCAGTTACGCAGGGGCAGACACTGAAGCTTTCTTT. Encoded protein: CASSYAGADTEAFF.

This clone was counted only a few times. The chain carries TRBV6-5 and TRBJ1-3; TRBD1 aligns across 7 bases. Germline assignment: CDR1 MNHEY and CDR2 SVGAGI. The V and J ends lost 0 bases and 2 bases, in that order; junction bases with no gene match: 4. The CDR3 has 16 amino acids. The CDR3 protein is CASSYSPGGTGNTIYF. The CDR3 bases are TGTGCCAGCAGTTACTCACCAGGGGGTACTGGAAACACCATATATTTT.

The J gene is TRBJ2-1, the V gene TRBV30; 9 bases map to TRBD2. CDR3 size: 13 residues. The germline V gene encodes CDR1 GTSNPN and CDR2 SVGIG (reference sequence). The junction had 12 bases not matched to a gene; V was cut back by 8 bases and J by 10 bases. The CDR3: CAERGGGAVEQFF. The CDR3 DNA is TGTGCCGAAAGAGGCGGGGGGGCAGTGGAGCAGTTCTTC.

The rearrangement links TRBV25-1 to TRBJ1-5, with TRBD1 as a possible D gene (6 bases). CDR3 size: 14 residues. Trimming took off 5 bases at V and 8 bases at J, with 16 bases between the two ends. Germline-derived CDR1 and CDR2 are MGHDK and SYGVNS. The CDR3 reads CASSLQGPVKPQHF. DNA for the CDR3: TGTGCCAGCAGTTTACAGGGTCCGGTTAAGCCCCAGCATTTT.

The chain couples TRBV6-4 to TRBJ2-1; TRBD1 matches 7 bases. The CDR3 sequence is 14 residues long. V lost 4 bases, J lost 6 bases, and 6 bases stayed unmatched. Germline-derived CDR1 and CDR2 are MRHNA and SNTAGT. This CDR3 reads CASSARQGRNEQFF. The CDR3 nucleotides read TGTGCCAGCAGTGCCCGACAGGGTCGCAATGAGCAGTTCTTC.